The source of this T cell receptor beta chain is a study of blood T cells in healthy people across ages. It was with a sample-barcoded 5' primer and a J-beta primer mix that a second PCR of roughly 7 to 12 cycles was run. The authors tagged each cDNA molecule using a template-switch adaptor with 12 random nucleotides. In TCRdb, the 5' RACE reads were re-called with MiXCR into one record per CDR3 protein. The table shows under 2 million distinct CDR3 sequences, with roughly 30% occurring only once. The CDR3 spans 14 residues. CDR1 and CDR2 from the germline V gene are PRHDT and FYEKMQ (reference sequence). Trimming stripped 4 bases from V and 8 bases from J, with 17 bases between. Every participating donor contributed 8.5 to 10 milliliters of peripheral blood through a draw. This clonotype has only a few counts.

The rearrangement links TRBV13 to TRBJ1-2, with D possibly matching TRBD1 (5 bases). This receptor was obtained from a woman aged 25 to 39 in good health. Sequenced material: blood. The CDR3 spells CASSSLWGIKGYTF. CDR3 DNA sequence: TGTGCCAGCAGCTCTCTTTGGGGGATCAAGGGCTACACCTTC.